A single sample is the source of the 18 T cell receptor beta chains below, sequenced in a study of blood T cell repertoires in COVID-19. TCRdb keeps only in-frame clones here, not all; method: immunoSEQ multiplex PCR. This table holds about 270,000 clones, 80% to 90% found once. The sample was PBMCs or T cells enriched from blood (not recorded which). The source of these receptors is a young woman who had recovered from COVID-19.

The chain recombines TRBV29-1 with TRBJ1-4, with 8 bases aligning to TRBD1. Germline loops: CDR1 SQVTM, CDR2 ANQGSEA. This CDR3 has 12 amino acids. Trimming at V came to 7 bases and at J to 8 bases, leaving 6 bases not matched to a gene. The CDR3 here is CSGRTGKEKLFF. CDR3 DNA: TGCAGCGGAAGGACAGGGAAAGAAAAACTGTTTTTT. Together with reference TRBV29-1 and TRBJ1-4, the CDR3 gives the full variable domain: SAVISQKPSRDICQRGTSLTIQCQVDSQVTMMFWYRQQPGQSLTLIATANQGSEATYESGFVIDKFPISRPNLTFSTLTVSNMSPEDSSIYLCSGRTGKEKLFFGSGTQLSVL.

V is TRBV15 and J is TRBJ1-1; D is unclear. The CDR3 has 15 amino acids. Germline CDR1 reads LNHNV; CDR2 reads YYDKDF (reference sequence). The V end lost 0 bases, the J end lost 2 bases, and 10 bases lay between the germline ends. Written as DNA, the CDR3 is TGTGCCACCAGCAGAGATCGGTACAGTAACACTGAAGCTTTCTTT. Protein: CATSRDRYSNTEAFF.

The chain couples TRBV29-1 to TRBJ2-3, with D possibly matching TRBD1 (6 bases). V was trimmed by 2 bases and J by 0 bases, leaving 9 bases between them. Germline CDR1 SQVTM, CDR2 ANQGSEA. CDR3 length equals 14 residues. The CDR3 loop is CSVEQGRSTDTQYF. Written as DNA, the CDR3 is TGCAGCGTTGAACAGGGGCGCAGCACAGATACGCAGTATTTT.

This chain joins TRBV18 and TRBJ1-6, with D maybe TRBD1 (5 bases). V lost 1 base to trimming and J lost 5 bases, with 9 bases between them. Germline assignment: CDR1 KGHSH and CDR2 LQKENI. The CDR3 runs 15 residues. The CDR3 coding sequence is TGTGCCAGCTCACCACGACAGCCCGATAATTCACCCCTCCACTTT. This encodes CASSPRQPDNSPLHF.

Concerning this clone: An end of the junction does not agree with germline; a read error may underlie this. The chain employs TRBV7-9 and TRBJ1-2, with D uncertain. From germline, CDR1 is SEHNR and CDR2 FQNEAQ (reference sequence). The CDR3 covers 14 residues. CDR3 sequence: CASNLGTANYGYTF. The CDR3 bases are TGTGCCAGCAACTTAGGTACAGCTAACTATGGCTACACCTTC.

This rearrangement joins TRBV5-1 to TRBJ1-1; 7 nucleotides align to TRBD1. V shed 1 base, J shed 0 bases, and the junction held 0 bases outside the gene matches. Germline loops: CDR1 SGHRS, CDR2 YFSETQ. CDR3 length: 14 residues. CDR3: CASSLTGVNTEAFF. The CDR3 coding sequence is TGCGCCAGCAGCTTGACAGGGGTGAACACTGAAGCTTTCTTT.

This rearrangement joins TRBV27 to TRBJ2-4, with 8 bases identical to TRBD2. V lost 6 bases to trimming and J lost 1 base; unmatched junction nucleotides: 5. The CDR3 contains 15 residues. Per germline, CDR1 MNHEY and CDR2 SMNVEV (reference sequence). In DNA form, the CDR3 reads TGTGCCAGCAGCTCCGGGGGGGCGGCCAAAAACATTCAGTACTTC. Translating it yields CASSSGGAAKNIQYF.

The chain links TRBV4-1 to TRBJ2-2; 10 nucleotides line up with TRBD1. This CDR3 has 19 amino acids. The junction had 12 bases not matched to a gene; V was cut back by 1 base and J by 4 bases. Germline V lookup: CDR1 MGHRA, CDR2 YSYEKL. The CDR3 DNA is TGCGCCAGCAGCCAAGTTACCCTAGGGACAGGGGCAGCCACCGGGGAGCTGTTTTTT. Translated: CASSQVTLGTGAATGELFF.

The V and J genes are TRBV7-2 and TRBJ2-1; weak D call: TRBD2 (5 bases). Germline lookup yields CDR1 SGHTA and CDR2 FQGNSA. V was shortened by 5 bases and J by 5 bases, with 10 bases between the two germline ends. This CDR3 has 13 residues. The CDR3 loop is CASSRTGDNEQFF. The CDR3 region has the DNA TGTGCCAGCAGCAGGACTGGAGACAATGAGCAGTTCTTC.

This chain uses TRBV2 with TRBJ2-3; a weak D match, TRBD2 (5 bases). Germline V gene data show CDR1 as SNHLY and CDR2 as FYNNEI. The CDR3 runs to 15 residues. V lost 2 bases to trimming and J lost 4 bases, with 13 bases between them. The DNA of the CDR3 is TGTGCCAGCAGTGAAAGGATAGGGCGGGCAGATACGCAGTATTTT. It specifies CASSERIGRADTQYF.

This rearrangement joins TRBV5-1 to TRBJ1-1; D remains ambiguous. CDR3 length: 17 amino acids. Germline assignment: CDR1 SGHRS and CDR2 YFSETQ. Trimming stripped 4 bases from V and 1 base from J, with 20 bases between. The CDR3 here is CASSKDFSLNSNTEAFF. As DNA, the CDR3 is TGCGCCAGCAGCAAAGACTTCTCTCTCAACTCGAACACTGAAGCTTTCTTT.

This clone was seen a few times. The chain employs TRBV16 and TRBJ2-7, with 8 bases that match TRBD1. Germline assignment: CDR1 KGHSY and CDR2 FQNENV. J was trimmed by 5 bases and V by 0 bases; bases with no gene match: 3. The CDR3 has 14 residues. CDR3 coding DNA: TGTGCCAGCAGCCAATCGGACAGGGTCCACGAGCAGTACTTC. It translates to CASSQSDRVHEQYF. Using reference TRBV16 and TRBJ2-7 for the parts outside the CDR3, the full variable domain is GEEVAQTPKHLVRGEGQKAKLYCAPIKGHSYVFWYQQVLKNEFKFLISFQNENVFDETGMPKERFSAKCLPNSPCSLEIQATKLEDSAVYFCASSQSDRVHEQYFGPGTRLTVT.

The genes are TRBV9 and TRBJ2-1; D uncertain. Germline V lookup: CDR1 SGDLS, CDR2 YYNGEE. The CDR3 has 17 residues. Trimming shortened V by 3 bases and J by 0 bases, and 16 bases separated the two germline ends. The CDR3 loop is CASSATLLVSSYNEQFF. The CDR3 DNA sequence: TGTGCCAGCAGCGCCACCCTTTTGGTGAGCTCCTACAATGAGCAGTTCTTC.

This clone was detected only a few times. This chain joins TRBV5-4 and TRBJ2-1; 7 positions agree with TRBD1. CDR1 is SGHNT and CDR2 is YYREEE in the germline V gene (reference sequence). J lost 9 bases, V lost 4 bases, and 4 bases had no gene match. The CDR3 is 12 amino acids. This CDR3 reads CASSKGGGEQFF. DNA of the CDR3: TGTGCCAGCAGCAAAGGGGGCGGTGAGCAGTTCTTC. The whole variable domain, remainder taken from reference TRBV5-4 and TRBJ2-1, is ETGVTQSPTHLIKTRGQQVTLRCSSQSGHNTVSWYQQALGQGPQFIFQYYREEENGRGNFPPRFSGLQFPNYSSELNVNALELDDSALYLCASSKGGGEQFFGPGTRLTVL.

This clone has just one count. The chain has TRBV4-1 and TRBJ1-1; 8 bases line up with TRBD1. The junction had 12 bases not matched to a gene; V was cut back by 0 bases and J by 0 bases. This CDR3 has 19 amino acids. Germline V lookup: CDR1 MGHRA, CDR2 YSYEKL. In DNA, the CDR3 is TGCGCCAGCAGCCAAGATGATTTAGGGACAGGAGCCCTGAACACTGAAGCTTTCTTT. Its translation: CASSQDDLGTGALNTEAFF.

This chain uses TRBV30 with TRBJ2-6, with a weak D call TRBD1 (6 bases). The CDR3 has 14 residues. Between the trimmed V and J ends, which lost 6 bases and 4 bases, there was a span of 13 bases. Germline-derived CDR1 and CDR2 are GTSNPN and SVGIG (reference sequence). The CDR3 loop reads CACQGIRGANVLTF. The CDR3 region has the DNA TGTGCCTGCCAGGGGATCAGGGGGGCCAACGTCCTGACTTTC.

The rearrangement uses TRBV7-6 and TRBJ2-3, with 15 positions matching TRBD2. The V gene's germline CDR1 is SGHVS and CDR2 FNYEAQ. This CDR3 comprises 17 residues. V lost 5 bases, J lost 2 bases, and 5 bases stayed unmatched. CDR3 region: CASSQGLAGGVTDTQYF. The CDR3 region has the DNA TGTGCCAGCAGCCAAGGACTAGCGGGGGGGGTCACAGATACGCAGTATTTT.

The chain employs TRBV6-1 and TRBJ2-2, with D unresolved. The CDR3 covers 15 residues. Germline lookup yields CDR1 MNHNS and CDR2 SASEGT. V was cut by 0 bases and J by 1 base, with 6 bases left in between. The chain's CDR3 is CASSEARGNTGELFF. The CDR3 DNA follows: TGTGCCAGCAGTGAAGCTAGAGGGAACACCGGGGAGCTGTTTTTT.